This entry describes one TCR beta chain. The antigen is undetermined. The source of the sample is a study of blood T cells in healthy people across ages. The CDR3 spans 19 residues. Germline loops: CDR1 MNHEY, CDR2 SMNVEV (reference sequence). Trimming took 0 bases from V and 9 from J; bases not matched to a gene: 20. Healthy Caucasian individuals from Russia aged roughly 6 to 95 served as donors. Then a second PCR, running about 6 to 11 cycles, was carried out with a sample-barcoded 5' primer and a J-beta primer mix. One entry per CDR3 protein, called by TCRdb with MiXCR from the 5' RACE reads. The sample carries some 780,000 distinct CDR3 sequences, approximately 60% recorded once. Study-wide results and caveats: Per million T cells, TCR beta diversity dropped roughly linearly as age increased.

The chain uses TRBV27 and TRBJ2-3, with TRBD2 matching over 8 bases. This sequence originates from a man in his forties in good health. The sequencing input was blood. The CDR3 region has the DNA TGTGCCAGCAGTTTATCGGGAGGTGTTGGCGGGGGGCCGCTCCGCACGCAGTATTTT. Translation gives CASSLSGGVGGGPLRTQYF.